The 8 T cell receptor beta chains presented below share a single source sample, sequenced in a study of T cells after yellow fever vaccination. One entry per CDR3 protein results from TCRdb running MiXCR on the 5' RACE reads. The sample yields 120,000 or so distinct CDR3 sequences, approximately 16% seen once. Material: CD8+ T cells sorted from PBMCs, obtained 5 days after the yellow fever booster vaccination. The receptors come from a man younger than 30 who received the YFV17D yellow fever vaccine.

Of note for this clonotype: One end of the junction varies from germline; a read error may be responsible. In DNA form, the CDR3 reads TGTGCCAGCAGCTTATGGGACACGTCGGCCTTC. Residues: CASSLWDTSAF. V and J are TRBV7-2 and TRBJ1-2; D is possibly TRBD1 (6 bases). The CDR3 contains 11 residues. The germline CDR1 and CDR2 sequences are SGHTA and FQGNSA.

The rearrangement links TRBV5-6 to TRBJ2-1; D is possibly TRBD1 (8 bases). V lost 5 bases, J lost 6 bases, and 18 bases lay in between. Germline V gene lookup returns CDR1 SGHDT and CDR2 YYEEEE. The CDR3 runs to 15 residues. CDR3 in amino acids: CASRFDRGGVNEQFF. In DNA form, the CDR3 reads TGTGCCAGCAGGTTTGACAGGGGAGGGGTCAATGAGCAGTTCTTC.

In its sample, this clonotype was seen a few times. The V gene is TRBV6-2 or TRBV6-3, the J gene TRBJ2-2; no reliable D call. The CDR3 sequence is 15 residues long. Germline loops: CDR1 MNHEY, CDR2 SVGEGT. The ends were cut back, 0 bases at V and 2 bases at J, with 7 bases in the middle. The CDR3 nucleotides read TGTGCCAGCAGTTACTCCGGGCCAAACACCGGGGAGCTGTTTTTT. Translating it yields CASSYSGPNTGELFF.

This clonotype was counted between two and nine times. The chain has TRBV28 and TRBJ2-2; TRBD1 is a possible D gene (6 bases). The CDR3 runs to 18 residues. The V gene lost 6 bases and the J gene lost 5 bases, with 25 bases spanning the gap. Germline-derived CDR1 and CDR2 are MDHEN and SYDVKM. CDR3 coding DNA: TGTGCCAGCAGGCAGGGGCGAGACGTCTTTTCTGGGACCGGGGAGCTGTTTTTT. Protein product: CASRQGRDVFSGTGELFF.

This clonotype was detected ten times or more. The rearrangement uses TRBV7-9 and TRBJ2-1, with 10 positions matching TRBD1. The ends lost 1 base at V and 6 bases at J; junction bases unmatched: 6. This CDR3 spans 16 amino acids. Looked up from germline, CDR1 is SEHNR and CDR2 is FQNEAQ (reference sequence). For the CDR3, the DNA is TGTGCCAGCAGCTTAGGCCGGACAGGGGGAGTCAATGAGCAGTTCTTC. Translation gives CASSLGRTGGVNEQFF. The variable domain in full, completed from reference TRBV7-9 and TRBJ2-1, reads DTGVSQNPRHKITKRGQNVTFRCDPISEHNRLYWYRQTLGQGPEFLTYFQNEAQLEKSRLLSDRFSAERPKGSFSTLEIQRTEQGDSAMYLCASSLGRTGGVNEQFFGPGTRLTVL.

This rearrangement joins TRBV7-2 to TRBJ1-1, with no clear D. With 7 bases removed from V and 3 bases from J, the gap between germline ends came to 15 bases. Germline V gives CDR1 SGHTA, CDR2 FQGNSA. This CDR3 is 14 amino acids long. The CDR3 coding sequence is TGTGCCAGCAATCTAGGAGAAGAGGACACTGAAGCTTTCTTT. Its translation is CASNLGEEDTEAFF.

This clonotype was found a few times. V gene TRBV19 combines with J gene TRBJ2-7, with D possibly matching TRBD1 (5 bases). With 3 bases removed from V and 5 bases from J, the gap between germline ends came to 17 bases. Germline V gene lookup returns CDR1 LNHDA and CDR2 SQIVND (reference sequence). This CDR3 has 15 amino acids. The CDR3 sequence: CASSILPAGPNEQYF. CDR3 in DNA: TGTGCCAGTAGTATTTTGCCCGCAGGGCCCAACGAGCAGTACTTC.

This sequence joins TRBV15 and TRBJ2-3, with 11 nucleotides matching TRBD2. The germline CDR1 and CDR2 sequences are LNHNV and YYDKDF (reference sequence). CDR3 size: 16 residues. The ends lost 2 bases at V and 0 bases at J; junction bases unmatched: 1. The CDR3 bases are TGTGCCACCAGCAGACGACTAGCGGGGAGCACAGATACGCAGTATTTT. Protein: CATSRRLAGSTDTQYF.